These T cell receptor beta chains were read from a single sample in a study of T-cell memory formation after mild COVID-19. TCRdb independently ran MiXCR on the 5' RACE reads; one entry per CDR3 protein. Seen here are about 210,000 distinct CDR3 sequences, more than 25% observed once, and the top ten hold roughly an eighth. Sequenced sample: PBMCs or a T cell subset sorted from them (not recorded which). These receptors were taken from an adult woman who had mild COVID-19 (a few samples of this study predate the infection). Cell type and time point are not known. The conserved cysteine and the conserved F or W are not part of the CDR3 here. The order of the fields is V gene, CDR3 protein.

TRBV29-1	SVDGLAGVEEQF
TRBV29-1	SAAGRGDYNEQF
TRBV18	ASSPPGQGGTEAF
TRBV19	ASRAASYEQY
TRBV20-1	SAWLNTEAF
TRBV20-1	SARGWSSGVLRDEQF
TRBV27	ASSLRLGGASTDTQY
TRBV12-3/TRBV12-4	ASSSRTGLKLF
TRBV4-1	ASSPQPTVNTEAF
TRBV10-3	ATAATNIQY
TRBV9	ASSVGLLADTQY
TRBV6-6	ASSITSSYNEQF
TRBV4-2	ASSQGIREVQDEQY
TRBV5-1	ASSGSGTAIYEQY
TRBV7-2	ASRTTGQGSSPLH
TRBV5-1	ASSLVNDEQF
TRBV20-1	SASGDREGEQY
TRBV6-1	ATRGRDAPSGTQY
TRBV24-1	ATSDPEGGEYNEQF
TRBV7-8	ASSLVGGHEQF
TRBV19	ASSIKGGAVYEQY
TRBV29-1	SVEKTSPRDNEQF
TRBV24-1	ATSANRGTGTDTQY
TRBV4-1	ASSQDPPGGTDTQY
TRBV11-3	ASSSGGTSTDTQY
TRBV7-9	ASSLSRGRSTSYNEQF
TRBV20-1	SASDDPGGQH
TRBV6-9	ARQVSNQPQH
TRBV12-3/TRBV12-4	ASSLGLGFGTEAF
TRBV6-6	ASSYPGTHNEQF
TRBV7-2	ASSRSRDRVYNEQF
TRBV7-2	ASSRLQGNTEAF
TRBV29-1	SVQLGPNNEQF
TRBV12-3/TRBV12-4	ASSLRVRTSGGPPQY
TRBV7-8	ASSSAGDPEEQY
TRBV29-1	SVAGTGNNEQF
TRBV4-2	ASSEGGRDNEQF
TRBV2	ASSDASGRGPDTQY
TRBV12-3/TRBV12-4	ASSPVQAGNTIY
TRBV7-2	ASSWYRGLSTGELF
TRBV12-3/TRBV12-4	ASSFPYEQY
TRBV7-9	ASSLGAARTQY